This passage covers 8 T cell receptor beta chains from one sample sequenced in a study of shared clonotypes between healthy human individuals. Sequencing used immunoSEQ multiplex PCR; TCRdb keeps in-frame clones, though not all of them. The sample holds about 2.3 million clones, around 93% seen once. The specimen was naive CD4+ T cells from PBMCs. The subset is: CD45RA+ positively selected. The receptors here all came from a man younger than 35 in good health. Some clones in this sample may be carry-over from other donors' samples.

The V call is TRBV28, the J call TRBJ1-3; D gene unclear. The CDR3 runs 16 residues. Deletions cut 5 bases from V and 6 bases from J, with 20 bases between. Germline-derived CDR1 and CDR2 are MDHEN and SYDVKM. CDR3 coding DNA: TGTGCCAGCAGTCTCCAAGTGGGTCCCTCTCAAAACACCATATATTTT. This sequence encodes CASSLQVGPSQNTIYF.

This clone was picked up one time. The rearrangement joins TRBV7-8 to TRBJ2-5, with 7 nucleotides matching TRBD2. Unmatched junction bases numbered 8, after V lost 4 bases and J lost 3 bases. CDR1 and CDR2 from the germline V gene are SGHVS and FQNEAQ. The CDR3 loop spans 15 amino acids. In nucleotides, the CDR3 is TGTGCCAGCAGCTCGAGCGGGAAGGCTAAAGAGACCCAGTACTTC. This sequence encodes CASSSSGKAKETQYF.

This chain connects TRBV4-3 to TRBJ1-5, with D possibly TRBD1 on 5 matching bases. The ends were cut back, 4 bases at V and 6 bases at J, with 10 bases in the middle. Germline values: CDR1 LGHNA, CDR2 YSLEER. The CDR3 covers 13 residues. The CDR3 nucleotides read TGCGCCAGCAGCCCAGTCGGGGGTCAGCCCCAGCATTTT. Protein sequence: CASSPVGGQPQHF.

In the case of this clone: Other DNA sequences in this sample translate to the same CDR3. The V gene is TRBV18, the J gene TRBJ2-5, with a tentative D call TRBD2 (6 bases). The CDR3 extends over 13 amino acids. V shed 2 bases and J shed 2 bases, with 6 bases lying between them. Germline loops: CDR1 KGHSH, CDR2 LQKENI. CDR3 nucleotides: TGTGCCAGCTCACCAGCGGGGCAAGAGACCCAGTACTTC. This sequence encodes CASSPAGQETQYF.

This clone was recorded once. The V gene is TRBV27, the J gene TRBJ1-1; D ambiguous. The germline gives CDR1 MNHEY, CDR2 SMNVEV (reference sequence). The V end was cut by 6 bases, the J end by 7 bases, with 15 bases between. The CDR3 contains 13 residues. The CDR3 coding sequence is TGTGCCAGCAGAACCCTCCTGCTCCATGAAGCTTTCTTT. Translating it yields CASRTLLLHEAFF.

CDR3 region: CASSPRREETQYF. For the CDR3, the DNA is TGTGCCAGCAGCCCCCGTCGGGAGGAGACCCAGTACTTC. The chain is built from TRBV7-3 and TRBJ2-5; possible D gene TRBD2, 6 bases. From germline, CDR1 is SGHTA and CDR2 FQGTGA. V was clipped by 5 bases and J by 5 bases, with 12 bases between them. This CDR3 has 13 amino acids.

The chain links TRBV27 to TRBJ2-7; possibly TRBD1 or TRBD2 for D (5 bases each). Germline V lookup: CDR1 MNHEY, CDR2 SMNVEV (reference sequence). V was cut by 6 bases and J by 3 bases, with 18 bases left in between. The CDR3 is made up of 15 amino acids. In DNA form, the CDR3 reads TGTGCCAGCAGCCTCACTCCCGGGACCCTCTACGAGCAGTACTTC. This gives the protein CASSLTPGTLYEQYF.

This chain joins TRBV4-3 and TRBJ2-3, with D possibly TRBD2 on 5 matching bases. This CDR3 region has 16 residues. Trimming stripped 1 base from V and 0 bases from J, with 11 bases between. Germline-derived CDR1 and CDR2 are LGHNA and YSLEER. CDR3 loop: CASSQAFGESTDTQYF. The CDR3 region has the DNA TGCGCCAGCAGCCAAGCCTTCGGGGAAAGCACAGATACGCAGTATTTT.